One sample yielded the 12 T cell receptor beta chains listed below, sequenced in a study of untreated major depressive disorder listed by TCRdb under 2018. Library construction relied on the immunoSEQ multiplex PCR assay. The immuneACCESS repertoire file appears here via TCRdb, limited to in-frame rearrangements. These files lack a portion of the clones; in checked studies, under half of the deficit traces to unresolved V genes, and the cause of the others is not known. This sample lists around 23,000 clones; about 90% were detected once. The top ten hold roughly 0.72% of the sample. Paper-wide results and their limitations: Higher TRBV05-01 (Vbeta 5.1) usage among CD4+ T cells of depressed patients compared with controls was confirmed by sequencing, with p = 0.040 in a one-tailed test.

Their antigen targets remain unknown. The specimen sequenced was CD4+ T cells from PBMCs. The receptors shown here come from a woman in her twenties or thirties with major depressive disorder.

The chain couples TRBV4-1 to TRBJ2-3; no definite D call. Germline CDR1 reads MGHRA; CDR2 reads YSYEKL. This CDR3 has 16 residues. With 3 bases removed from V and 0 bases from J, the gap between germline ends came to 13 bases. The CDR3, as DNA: TGCGCCAGCAGCCAGAACGGTTATACTAGCACAGATACGCAGTATTTT. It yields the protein CASSQNGYTSTDTQYF.

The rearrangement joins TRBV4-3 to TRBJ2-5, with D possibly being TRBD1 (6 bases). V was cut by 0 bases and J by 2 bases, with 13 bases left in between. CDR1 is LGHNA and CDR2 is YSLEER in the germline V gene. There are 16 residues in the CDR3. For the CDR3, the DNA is TGCGCCAGCAGCCAAGAGGGGGACACGGCACAAGAGACCCAGTACTTC. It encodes CASSQEGDTAQETQYF.

CDR3 coding DNA: TGTGCCAGCAGCTTAGCCTATGAGCAGTTCTTC. Protein product: CASSLAYEQFF. The rearrangement links TRBV7-9 to TRBJ2-1; D gene unclear. The CDR3 spans 11 residues. Deletions cut 0 bases from V and 8 bases from J, with 2 bases between. Germline lookup yields CDR1 SEHNR and CDR2 FQNEAQ (reference sequence).

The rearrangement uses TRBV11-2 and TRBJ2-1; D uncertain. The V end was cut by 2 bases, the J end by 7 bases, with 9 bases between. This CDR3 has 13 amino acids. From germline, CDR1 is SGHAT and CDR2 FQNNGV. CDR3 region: CASSLFVVNEQFF. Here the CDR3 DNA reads TGTGCCAGCAGCTTATTCGTAGTTAATGAGCAGTTCTTC.

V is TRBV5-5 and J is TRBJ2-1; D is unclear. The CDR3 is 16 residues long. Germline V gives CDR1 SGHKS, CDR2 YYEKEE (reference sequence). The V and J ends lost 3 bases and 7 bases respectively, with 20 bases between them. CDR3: CASSSTLHLLVNEQFF. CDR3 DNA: TGTGCCAGCAGCTCGACTTTACATCTTCTTGTTAATGAGCAGTTCTTC. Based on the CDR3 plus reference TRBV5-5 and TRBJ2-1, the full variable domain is DAGVTQSPTHLIKTRGQQVTLRCSPISGHKSVSWYQQVLGQGPQFIFQYYEKEERGRGNFPDRFSARQFPNYSSELNVNALLLGDSALYLCASSSTLHLLVNEQFFGPGTRLTVL.

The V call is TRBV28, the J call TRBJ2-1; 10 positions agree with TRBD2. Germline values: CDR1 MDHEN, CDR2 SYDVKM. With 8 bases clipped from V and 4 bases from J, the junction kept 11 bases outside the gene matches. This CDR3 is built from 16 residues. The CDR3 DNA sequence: TGTGCCAGCTGTCTGGGAGCGGGACTAGCGTACAATGAGCAGTTCTTC. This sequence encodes CASCLGAGLAYNEQFF.

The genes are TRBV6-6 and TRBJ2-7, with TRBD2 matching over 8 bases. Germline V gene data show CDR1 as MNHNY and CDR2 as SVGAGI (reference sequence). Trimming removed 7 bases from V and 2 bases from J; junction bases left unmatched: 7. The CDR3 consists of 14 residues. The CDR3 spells CASNSPGLAYEQYF. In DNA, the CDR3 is TGTGCCAGCAACTCCCCGGGACTAGCCTACGAGCAGTACTTC.

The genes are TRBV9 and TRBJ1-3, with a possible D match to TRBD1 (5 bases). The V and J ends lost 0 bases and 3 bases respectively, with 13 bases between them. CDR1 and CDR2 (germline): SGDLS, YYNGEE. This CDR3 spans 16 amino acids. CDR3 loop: CASSVGDDSDGNTIYF. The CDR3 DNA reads TGTGCCAGCAGCGTAGGCGACGACAGCGATGGAAACACCATATATTTT.

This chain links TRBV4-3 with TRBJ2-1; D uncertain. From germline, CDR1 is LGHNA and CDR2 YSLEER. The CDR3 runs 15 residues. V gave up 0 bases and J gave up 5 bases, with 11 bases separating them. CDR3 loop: CASSQDIGLNNEQFF. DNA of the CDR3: TGCGCCAGCAGCCAAGATATTGGGCTCAACAATGAGCAGTTCTTC.

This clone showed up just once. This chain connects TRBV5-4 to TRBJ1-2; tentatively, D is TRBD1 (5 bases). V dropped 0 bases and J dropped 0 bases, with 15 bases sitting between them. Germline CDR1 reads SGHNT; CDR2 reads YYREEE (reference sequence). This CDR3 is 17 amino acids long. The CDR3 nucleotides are TGTGCCAGCAGCTTGGTGGTGGGGACGGTAACTAACTATGGCTACACCTTC. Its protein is CASSLVVGTVTNYGYTF.

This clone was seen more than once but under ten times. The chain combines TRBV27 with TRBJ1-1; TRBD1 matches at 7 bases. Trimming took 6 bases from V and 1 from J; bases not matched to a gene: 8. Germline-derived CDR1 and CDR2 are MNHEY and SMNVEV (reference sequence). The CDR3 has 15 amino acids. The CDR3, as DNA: TGTGCCAGCAGGTTTTTGACAGGGAGGAACACTGAAGCTTTCTTT. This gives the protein CASRFLTGRNTEAFF.

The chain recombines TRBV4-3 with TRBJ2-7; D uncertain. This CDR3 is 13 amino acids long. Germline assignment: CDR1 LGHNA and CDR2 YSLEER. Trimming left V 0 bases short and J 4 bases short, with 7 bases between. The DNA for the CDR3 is TGCGCCAGCAGCCAAGATCTGGAGTACGAGCAGTACTTC. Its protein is CASSQDLEYEQYF.